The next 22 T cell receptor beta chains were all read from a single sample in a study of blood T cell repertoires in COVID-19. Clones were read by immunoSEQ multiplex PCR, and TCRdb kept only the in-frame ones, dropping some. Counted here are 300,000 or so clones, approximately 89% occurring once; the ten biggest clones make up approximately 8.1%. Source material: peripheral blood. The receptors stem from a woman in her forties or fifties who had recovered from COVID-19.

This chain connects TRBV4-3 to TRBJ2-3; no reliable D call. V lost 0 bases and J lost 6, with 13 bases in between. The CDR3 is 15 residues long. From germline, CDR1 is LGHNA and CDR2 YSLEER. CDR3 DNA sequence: TGCGCCAGCAGCCAAGATTACGGTCCACCGGATACGCAGTATTTT. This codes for CASSQDYGPPDTQYF.

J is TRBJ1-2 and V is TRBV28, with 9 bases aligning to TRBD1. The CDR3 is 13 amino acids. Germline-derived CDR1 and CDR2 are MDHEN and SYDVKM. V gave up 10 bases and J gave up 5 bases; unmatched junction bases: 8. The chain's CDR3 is CATGTGNRYGYTF. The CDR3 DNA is TGTGCCACCGGGACAGGGAATCGGTATGGCTACACCTTC.

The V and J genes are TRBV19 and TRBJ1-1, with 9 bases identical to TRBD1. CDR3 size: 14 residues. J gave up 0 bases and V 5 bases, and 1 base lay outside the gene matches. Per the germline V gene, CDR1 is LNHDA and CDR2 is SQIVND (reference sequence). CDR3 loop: CASSGTGMNTEAFF. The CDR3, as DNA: TGTGCCAGTAGTGGGACAGGGATGAACACTGAAGCTTTCTTT. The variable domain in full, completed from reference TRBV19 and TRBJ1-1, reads DGGITQSPKYLFRKEGQNVTLSCEQNLNHDAMYWYRQDPGQGLRLIYYSQIVNDFQKGDIAEGYSVSREKKESFPLTVTSAQKNPTAFYLCASSGTGMNTEAFFGQGTRLTVV.

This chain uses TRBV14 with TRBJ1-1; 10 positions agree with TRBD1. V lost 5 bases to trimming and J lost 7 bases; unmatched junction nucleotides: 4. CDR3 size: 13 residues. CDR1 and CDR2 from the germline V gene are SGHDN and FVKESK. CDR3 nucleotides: TGTGCCAGCAGCAGGTGGGACAGGGGTGAAGCTTTCTTT. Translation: CASSRWDRGEAFF.

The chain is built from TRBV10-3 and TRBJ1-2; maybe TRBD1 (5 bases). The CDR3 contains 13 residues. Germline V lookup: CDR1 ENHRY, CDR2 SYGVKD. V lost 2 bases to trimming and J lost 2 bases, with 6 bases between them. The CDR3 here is CAISEGGNYGYTF. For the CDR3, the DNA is TGTGCCATCAGTGAGGGGGGGAACTATGGCTACACCTTC.

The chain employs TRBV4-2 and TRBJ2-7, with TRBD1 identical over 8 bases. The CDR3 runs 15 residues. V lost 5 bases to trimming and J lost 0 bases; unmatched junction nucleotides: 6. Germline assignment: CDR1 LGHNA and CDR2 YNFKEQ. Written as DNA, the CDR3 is TGTGCCAGCAGCGGATCAGGGGGCTTCTCCTACGAGCAGTACTTC. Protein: CASSGSGGFSYEQYF.

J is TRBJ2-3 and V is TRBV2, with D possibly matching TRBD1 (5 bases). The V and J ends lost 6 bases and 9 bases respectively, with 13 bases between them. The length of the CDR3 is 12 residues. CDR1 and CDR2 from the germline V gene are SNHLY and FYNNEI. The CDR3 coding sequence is TGTGCCAGCAGGAGCGCAGGGAAGACGCAGTATTTT. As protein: CASRSAGKTQYF. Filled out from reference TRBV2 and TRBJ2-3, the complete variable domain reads EPEVTQTPSHQVTQMGQEVILRCVPISNHLYFYWYRQILGQKVEFLVSFYNNEISEKSEIFDDQFSVERPDGSNFTLKIRSTKLEDSAMYFCASRSAGKTQYFGPGTRLTVL.

The chain's CDR3 is CASSLLRVGEKLFF. For the CDR3, the DNA is TGTGCCAGCAGTTTGCTCAGGGTGGGGGAAAAACTGTTTTTT. V is TRBV28 and J is TRBJ1-4, with TRBD1 as a possible D gene (5 bases). The CDR3 has 14 residues. The V gene lost 3 bases and the J gene lost 8 bases, with 13 bases spanning the gap. Germline loops: CDR1 MDHEN, CDR2 SYDVKM.

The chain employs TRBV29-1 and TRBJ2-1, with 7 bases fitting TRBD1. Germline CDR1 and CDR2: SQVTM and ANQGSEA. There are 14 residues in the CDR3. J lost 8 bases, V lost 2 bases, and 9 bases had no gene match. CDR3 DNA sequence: TGCAGCGTTGAAAGGTCAGGGGGTTTTTATGAGCAGTTCTTC. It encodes CSVERSGGFYEQFF.

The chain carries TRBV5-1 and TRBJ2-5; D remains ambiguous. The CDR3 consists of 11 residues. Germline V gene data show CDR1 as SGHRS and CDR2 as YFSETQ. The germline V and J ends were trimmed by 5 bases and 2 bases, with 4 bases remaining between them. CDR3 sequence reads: CASRSQETQYF. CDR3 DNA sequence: TGCGCCAGCAGGTCACAAGAGACCCAGTACTTC.

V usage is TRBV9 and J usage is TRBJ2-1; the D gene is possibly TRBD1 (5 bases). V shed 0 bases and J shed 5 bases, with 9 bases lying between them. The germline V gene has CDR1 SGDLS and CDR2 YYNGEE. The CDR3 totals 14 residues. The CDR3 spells CASSVVSGNNEQFF. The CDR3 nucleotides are TGTGCCAGCAGCGTAGTATCAGGGAACAATGAGCAGTTCTTC.

CDR3 protein: CASSPTSGRGTDTQYF. The CDR3 DNA reads as TGTGCCAGCAGCCCGACTAGCGGGAGAGGCACAGATACGCAGTATTTT. V usage is TRBV3-1 (or the pseudogene TRBV3-2) and J usage is TRBJ2-3, with 12 bases lining up with TRBD2. There are 16 residues in the CDR3. V was pared by 4 bases and J by 1 base, with 3 bases of the junction left unmatched. In germline, CDR1 is LGHDT, CDR2 YNNKEL (reference sequence).

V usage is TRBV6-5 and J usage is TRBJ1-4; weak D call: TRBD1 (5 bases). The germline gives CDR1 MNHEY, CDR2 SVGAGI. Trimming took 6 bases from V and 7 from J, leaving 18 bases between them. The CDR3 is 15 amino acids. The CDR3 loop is CASRRQRGVAEKLFF. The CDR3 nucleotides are TGTGCCAGCAGGCGACAGCGGGGAGTGGCTGAAAAACTGTTTTTT.

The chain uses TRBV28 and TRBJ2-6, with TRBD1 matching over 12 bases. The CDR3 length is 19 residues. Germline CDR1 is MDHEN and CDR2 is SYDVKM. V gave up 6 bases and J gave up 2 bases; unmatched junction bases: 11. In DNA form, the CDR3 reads TGTGCCAGCAGCCCCTACCGGGACAGGGGGCGCCCTGGGGCCAACGTCCTGACTTTC. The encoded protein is CASSPYRDRGRPGANVLTF.

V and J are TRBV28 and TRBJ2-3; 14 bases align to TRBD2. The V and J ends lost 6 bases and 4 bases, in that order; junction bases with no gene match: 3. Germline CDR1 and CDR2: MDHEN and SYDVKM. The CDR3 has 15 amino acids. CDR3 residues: CASRLGLAGADTQYF. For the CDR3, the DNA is TGTGCCAGCAGGTTGGGACTAGCGGGAGCAGATACGCAGTATTTT.

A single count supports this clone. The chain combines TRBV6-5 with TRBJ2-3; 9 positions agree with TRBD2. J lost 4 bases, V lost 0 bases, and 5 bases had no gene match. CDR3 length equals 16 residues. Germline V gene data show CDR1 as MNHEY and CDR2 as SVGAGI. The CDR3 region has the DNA TGTGCCAGCAGTTACTCGGCGGGGGGGCCGTCAGATACGCAGTATTTT. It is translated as CASSYSAGGPSDTQYF.

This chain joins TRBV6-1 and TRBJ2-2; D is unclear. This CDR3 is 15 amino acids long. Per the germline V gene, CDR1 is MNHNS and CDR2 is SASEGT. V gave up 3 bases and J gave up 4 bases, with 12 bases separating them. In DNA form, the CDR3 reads TGTGCCAGCAGTGATCTATCGGAGCCCACCGGGGAGCTGTTTTTT. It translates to CASSDLSEPTGELFF.

For the CDR3, the DNA is TGTGCCAGCAGCTTGGGGGGCAGGGATAATGAAAAACTGTTTTTT. Its translation is CASSLGGRDNEKLFF. The V call is TRBV5-4, the J call TRBJ1-4, with D tentatively TRBD1 (5 bases). Germline lookup yields CDR1 SGHNT and CDR2 YYREEE (reference sequence). The CDR3 is made up of 15 amino acids. V was pared by 0 bases and J by 4 bases, with 10 bases between.

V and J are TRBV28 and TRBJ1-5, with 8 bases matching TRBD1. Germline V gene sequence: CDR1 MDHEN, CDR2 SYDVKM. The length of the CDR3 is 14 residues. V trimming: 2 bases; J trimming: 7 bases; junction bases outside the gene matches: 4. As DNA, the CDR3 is TGTGCCAGCAGTTTAACAGGGGGAAGCCAGCCCCAGCATTTT. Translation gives CASSLTGGSQPQHF.

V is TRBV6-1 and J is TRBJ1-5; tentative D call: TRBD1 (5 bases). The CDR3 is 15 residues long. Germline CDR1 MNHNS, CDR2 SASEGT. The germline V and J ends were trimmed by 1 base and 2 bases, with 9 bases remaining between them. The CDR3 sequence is CASSEVREGNQPQHF. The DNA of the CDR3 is TGTGCCAGCAGTGAAGTCAGGGAGGGCAATCAGCCCCAGCATTTT.

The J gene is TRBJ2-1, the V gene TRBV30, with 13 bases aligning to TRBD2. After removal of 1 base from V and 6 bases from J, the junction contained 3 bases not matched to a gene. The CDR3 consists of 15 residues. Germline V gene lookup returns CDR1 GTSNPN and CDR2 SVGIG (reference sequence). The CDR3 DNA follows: TGTGCCTGGAGTGGAACTAGCGGGAGGGCCAATGAGCAGTTCTTC. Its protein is CAWSGTSGRANEQFF.

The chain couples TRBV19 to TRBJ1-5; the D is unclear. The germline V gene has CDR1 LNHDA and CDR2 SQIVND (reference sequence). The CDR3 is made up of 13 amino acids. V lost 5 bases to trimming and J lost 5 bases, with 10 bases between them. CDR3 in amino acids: CASSLRIHQPQHF. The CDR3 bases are TGTGCCAGTAGTCTGCGGATCCATCAGCCCCAGCATTTT.